This entry lists 23 T cell receptor beta chains sequenced from one sample in a study of radiotherapy plus CTLA-4 blockade in lung cancer. Generated by immunoSEQ multiplex PCR, the TCRdb table keeps only in-frame clones and is missing some. There are 110,000 or so clones in the sample; just under 80% occur only once, and 4.5% to 5.5% lies in the top ten. The sequenced sample was peripheral blood, obtained from a patient treated with radiotherapy plus ipilimumab. The source is a human donor with non-small cell lung cancer who had a partial response to radiotherapy plus ipilimumab.

This clone was seen just once. The CDR3 DNA reads as TGTGCCAGCAGTTATTCGGGCAGGGTGACCGAGCAGTACTTC. Translating it yields CASSYSGRVTEQYF. V is TRBV27 and J is TRBJ2-7, with TRBD1 as a possible D gene (5 bases). This CDR3 comprises 14 residues. V was clipped by 4 bases and J by 6 bases, with 16 bases between them. Germline loops: CDR1 MNHEY, CDR2 SMNVEV (reference sequence).

The rearrangement uses TRBV7-9 and TRBJ1-2, with D possibly matching TRBD1 (6 bases). Germline assignment: CDR1 SEHNR and CDR2 FQNEAQ (reference sequence). The V end lost 7 bases, the J end lost 8 bases, and 20 bases lay between the germline ends. The CDR3 sequence is 14 residues long. This CDR3 reads CASIRDTGFSGYTF. In DNA form, the CDR3 reads TGTGCCAGCATCCGGGACACAGGATTTTCGGGCTACACCTTC.

The CDR3 here is CATSIGLAGSYEQYF. As DNA, the CDR3 is TGTGCCACCAGCATCGGACTAGCGGGATCCTACGAGCAGTACTTC. The chain couples TRBV15 to TRBJ2-7, with TRBD2 matching 12 bases. CDR1 is LNHNV, CDR2 YYDKDF, per germline (reference sequence). The length of the CDR3 is 15 residues. The junction had 2 bases not matched to a gene; V was cut back by 4 bases and J by 1 base.

The V gene is TRBV5-4, the J gene TRBJ1-1; no clear D. V shed 0 bases and J shed 0 bases, with 3 bases lying between them. Germline V gives CDR1 SGHNT, CDR2 YYREEE (reference sequence). The CDR3 is 13 residues long. CDR3 nucleotide sequence: TGTGCCAGCAGCTTGGTAATGAACACTGAAGCTTTCTTT. Its protein is CASSLVMNTEAFF.

CDR3 loop: CASSPTQTSGITGELFF. CDR3 nucleotide sequence: TGTGCCAGCAGTCCAACCCAGACTAGCGGGATTACCGGGGAGCTGTTTTTT. V usage is TRBV27 and J usage is TRBJ2-2; 11 bases match TRBD2. V shed 5 bases, J shed 5 bases, and the junction held 10 bases outside the gene matches. This CDR3 is 17 amino acids long. Germline-derived CDR1 and CDR2 are MNHEY and SMNVEV (reference sequence).

The chain links TRBV6-5 to TRBJ1-4; D possibly corresponds to TRBD1 (6 bases). This CDR3 is built from 13 residues. The V gene lost 10 bases and the J gene lost 8 bases, with 17 bases spanning the gap. Germline lookup yields CDR1 MNHEY and CDR2 SVGAGI. CDR3 amino acids: CATLGGAREKLFF. CDR3 nucleotides: TGTGCCACGCTTGGGGGGGCGCGAGAAAAACTGTTTTTT.

This chain uses TRBV6-5 with TRBJ2-7, with D possibly TRBD2 on 5 matching bases. The CDR3 contains 13 residues. V gave up 2 bases and J gave up 3 bases, with 8 bases separating them. CDR1 and CDR2 from the germline V gene are MNHEY and SVGAGI. The CDR3 loop reads CASSYTRDYEQYF. Written as DNA, the CDR3 is TGTGCCAGCAGTTACACCCGGGACTACGAGCAGTACTTC.

The J gene is TRBJ2-7, the V gene TRBV11-2; D unclear. V lost 0 bases and J lost 0, with 6 bases in between. The CDR3 totals 14 residues. Germline assignment: CDR1 SGHAT and CDR2 FQNNGV. Here the CDR3 DNA reads TGTGCCAGCAGCTTAGACCGACTCTCCTACGAGCAGTACGTC. Protein sequence: CASSLDRLSYEQYV.

CDR3 loop: CASSTRTSGRPDTQYF. CDR3 bases: TGTGCCAGTAGTACCCGGACTAGCGGGAGACCAGATACGCAGTATTTT. The chain has TRBV19 and TRBJ2-3; TRBD2 matches at 13 bases. Germline CDR1 and CDR2: LNHDA and SQIVND (reference sequence). The V and J ends lost 4 bases and 4 bases, in that order; junction bases with no gene match: 5. The CDR3 is made up of 16 amino acids.

V gene TRBV9 combines with J gene TRBJ1-3; unclear D gene. Deletions cut 2 bases from V and 0 bases from J, with 9 bases between. Germline CDR1 reads SGDLS; CDR2 reads YYNGEE. The CDR3 is 15 residues long. The CDR3 is CASSVDAGSGNTIYF. The CDR3 coding sequence is TGTGCCAGCAGCGTCGACGCAGGCTCTGGAAACACCATATATTTT. The complete variable domain, with remaining parts taken from reference TRBV9 and TRBJ1-3, reads DSGVTQTPKHLITATGQRVTLRCSPRSGDLSVYWYQQSLDQGLQFLIQYYNGEERAKGNILERFSAQQFPDLHSELNLSSLELGDSALYFCASSVDAGSGNTIYFGEGSWLTVV.

V usage is TRBV4-3 and J usage is TRBJ1-6, with 7 bases lining up with TRBD1. V was clipped by 4 bases and J by 7 bases; unmatched bases: 10. CDR3 length: 16 amino acids. Looked up from germline, CDR1 is LGHNA and CDR2 is YSLEER. DNA for the CDR3: TGCGCCAGCAGCCCATCGAAGACAGGGAGCAATTCACCCCTCCACTTT. Protein: CASSPSKTGSNSPLHF.

The J gene is TRBJ2-2, the V gene TRBV29-1, with D hard to call. The germline V gene encodes CDR1 SQVTM and CDR2 ANQGSEA. Trimming shortened V by 2 bases and J by 5 bases, and 9 bases separated the two germline ends. The CDR3 runs 13 residues. CDR3 residues: CSVELRGTGELFF. The DNA for the CDR3 is TGCAGCGTTGAACTGCGAGGAACCGGGGAGCTGTTTTTT.

This chain joins TRBV5-1 and TRBJ2-3, with TRBD1 identical over 8 bases. Germline CDR1 SGHRS, CDR2 YFSETQ. The CDR3 is 16 amino acids. The V gene end was trimmed by 4 bases and the J gene end by 6 bases; junction bases not matched to a gene: 13. The CDR3 is CASSTQGAPGADTQYF. CDR3 sequence (DNA): TGCGCCAGCAGCACCCAGGGGGCGCCCGGCGCGGATACGCAGTATTTT.

The chain has TRBV27 and TRBJ2-1, with TRBD1 matching 7 bases. The CDR3 has 14 amino acids. Per the germline V gene, CDR1 is MNHEY and CDR2 is SMNVEV (reference sequence). J was trimmed by 4 bases and V by 5 bases; bases with no gene match: 5. The CDR3: CASSPWDSYNEQFF. CDR3 coding DNA: TGTGCCAGCAGTCCGTGGGACAGTTACAATGAGCAGTTCTTC.

Comment on this clone: One junction end disagrees with the germline gene, perhaps due to a read error. The same CDR3 arises from other DNA sequences in this sample as well. V is TRBV7-7 and J is TRBJ1-1; tentatively, D is TRBD1 (5 bases). The germline gives CDR1 SSHAT, CDR2 FNYEAQ (reference sequence). This CDR3 spans 13 amino acids. The CDR3 loop is CASSSDRNTEAFF. For the CDR3, the DNA is TGTGCTAGCAGTTCCGACAGGAACACTGAAGCTTTCTTT.

The genes are TRBV19 and TRBJ2-1; 12 positions agree with TRBD2. Trimming at V came to 8 bases and at J to 4 bases, leaving 6 bases not matched to a gene. Germline-derived CDR1 and CDR2 are LNHDA and SQIVND (reference sequence). CDR3 length: 15 residues. The CDR3 DNA reads TGTGCCAGTTCTCGGACTAGCGGGGTTTACAATGAGCAGTTCTTC. This gives the protein CASSRTSGVYNEQFF.

A single count supports this clone. J is TRBJ1-1 and V is TRBV7-6; tentative D call: TRBD1 (5 bases). From germline, CDR1 is SGHVS and CDR2 FNYEAQ. The length of the CDR3 is 13 residues. Between the trimmed V and J ends, which lost 4 bases and 3 bases, there was a span of 9 bases. Here the CDR3 DNA reads TGTGCCAGCAGCTCAGGCAGGGACACTGAAGCTTTCTTT. Translating it yields CASSSGRDTEAFF.

This clone appeared a single time. The CDR3 region is CASSLPPGQGGTGELFF. The CDR3 bases are TGTGCCAGCAGTTTACCACCGGGACAGGGAGGCACCGGGGAGCTGTTTTTT. The gene calls are TRBV28 and TRBJ2-2, with 9 bases matching TRBD1. The V segment lost 2 bases and the J segment 4 bases; nucleotides outside the gene matches: 8. Germline CDR1 is MDHEN and CDR2 is SYDVKM. The CDR3 sequence is 17 residues long.

The rearrangement uses TRBV18 and TRBJ1-5; D gene unclear. CDR1 and CDR2 from the germline V gene are KGHSH and LQKENI. V was clipped by 2 bases and J by 7 bases, with 9 bases between them. The CDR3 covers 13 residues. CDR3 region: CASSPSEGQPQHF. The CDR3 bases are TGTGCCAGCTCACCATCTGAGGGCCAGCCCCAGCATTTT.

The rearrangement uses TRBV10-3 and TRBJ2-3; 7 bases map to TRBD2. Trimming removed 10 bases from V and 6 bases from J; junction bases left unmatched: 4. Germline lookup yields CDR1 ENHRY and CDR2 SYGVKD. The CDR3 totals 11 residues. This CDR3 reads CATLGGDTQYF. CDR3 sequence (DNA): TGTGCCACCTTGGGAGGGGATACGCAGTATTTT.

A few counts support this clone. The V call is TRBV28, the J call TRBJ2-7, with 7 bases lining up with TRBD2. This CDR3 region has 15 residues. V lost 4 bases to trimming and J lost 4 bases; unmatched junction nucleotides: 10. Germline V gene data show CDR1 as MDHEN and CDR2 as SYDVKM. CDR3 sequence reads: CASSSPSGRQYEQYV. CDR3 DNA: TGTGCCAGCAGTTCCCCCTCCGGGAGGCAGTACGAGCAGTACGTC.

This chain connects TRBV28 to TRBJ2-2; maybe TRBD1 (6 bases). Germline loops: CDR1 MDHEN, CDR2 SYDVKM. The CDR3 consists of 16 residues. Trimming took 5 bases from V and 5 from J, leaving 18 bases between them. The CDR3: CASSAGAYSITGELFF. The CDR3 coding sequence is TGTGCCAGCAGTGCAGGGGCCTACTCTATAACCGGGGAGCTGTTTTTT.

The sample holds one count of this clone. The chain carries TRBV6-1 and TRBJ2-2; D is possibly TRBD1 (6 bases). Per germline, CDR1 MNHNS and CDR2 SASEGT. Trimming took off 8 bases at V and 0 bases at J, with 13 bases between the two ends. The CDR3 has 15 amino acids. This CDR3 reads CASAPDRSNTGELFF. CDR3 DNA: TGTGCCAGCGCTCCGGACAGATCGAACACCGGGGAGCTGTTTTTT.